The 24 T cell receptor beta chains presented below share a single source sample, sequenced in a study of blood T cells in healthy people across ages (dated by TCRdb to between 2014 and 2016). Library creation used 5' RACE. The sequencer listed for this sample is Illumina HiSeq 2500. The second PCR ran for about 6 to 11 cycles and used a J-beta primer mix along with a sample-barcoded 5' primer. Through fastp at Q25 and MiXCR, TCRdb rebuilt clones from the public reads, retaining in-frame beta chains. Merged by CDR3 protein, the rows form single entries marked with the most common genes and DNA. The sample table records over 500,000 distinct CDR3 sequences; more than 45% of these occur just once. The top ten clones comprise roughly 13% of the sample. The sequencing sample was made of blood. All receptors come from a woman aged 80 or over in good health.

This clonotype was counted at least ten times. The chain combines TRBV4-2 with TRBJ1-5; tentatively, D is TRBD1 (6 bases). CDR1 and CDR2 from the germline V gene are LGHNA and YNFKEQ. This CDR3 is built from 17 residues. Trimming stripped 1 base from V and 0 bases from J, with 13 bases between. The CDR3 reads CASSQGGQLYSNQPQHF. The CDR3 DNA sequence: TGTGCCAGCAGCCAAGGAGGACAGCTGTATAGCAATCAGCCCCAGCATTTT.

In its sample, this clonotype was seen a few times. The CDR3 region has the DNA TGTGCCAGCAGTGTTGGGAGGGGGTTGGATACGCAGTATTTT. Translated, it gives CASSVGRGLDTQYF. The rearrangement links TRBV2 to TRBJ2-3; D may be TRBD2 (7 bases). The germline CDR1 and CDR2 sequences are SNHLY and FYNNEI. This CDR3 comprises 14 residues. V was cut by 4 bases and J by 6 bases, with 14 bases left in between.

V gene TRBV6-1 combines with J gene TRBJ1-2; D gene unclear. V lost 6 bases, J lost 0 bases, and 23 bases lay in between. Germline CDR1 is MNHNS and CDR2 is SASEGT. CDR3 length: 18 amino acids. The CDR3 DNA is TGTGCCAGCAGGGGAGCTACGCCTAGTACGGAAACTAACTATGGCTACACCTTC. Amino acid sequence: CASRGATPSTETNYGYTF.

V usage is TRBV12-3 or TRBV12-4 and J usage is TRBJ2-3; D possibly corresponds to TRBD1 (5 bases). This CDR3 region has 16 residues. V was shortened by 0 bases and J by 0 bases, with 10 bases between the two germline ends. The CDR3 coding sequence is TGTGCCAGCAGTTTAGCTGGCAGGGCAAGCACAGATACGCAGTATTTT. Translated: CASSLAGRASTDTQYF.

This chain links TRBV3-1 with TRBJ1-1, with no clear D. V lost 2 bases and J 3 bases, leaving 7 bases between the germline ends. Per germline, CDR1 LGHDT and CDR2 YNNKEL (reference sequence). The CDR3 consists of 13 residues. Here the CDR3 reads CASSQQAYTEAFF. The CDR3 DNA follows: TGTGCCAGCAGCCAACAGGCTTACACTGAAGCTTTCTTT.

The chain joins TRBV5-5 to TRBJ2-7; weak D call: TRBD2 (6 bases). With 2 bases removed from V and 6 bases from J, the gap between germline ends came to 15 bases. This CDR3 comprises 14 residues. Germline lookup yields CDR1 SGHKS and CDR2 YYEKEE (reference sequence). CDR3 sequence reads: CASSLGTRGREQYF. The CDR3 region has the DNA TGTGCCAGCAGCTTAGGGACTCGAGGGCGCGAGCAGTACTTC.

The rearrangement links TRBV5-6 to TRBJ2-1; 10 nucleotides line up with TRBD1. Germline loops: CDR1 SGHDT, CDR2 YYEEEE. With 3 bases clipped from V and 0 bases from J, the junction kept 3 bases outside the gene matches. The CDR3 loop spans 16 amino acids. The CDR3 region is CASSWGQGYSYNEQFF. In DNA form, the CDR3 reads TGTGCCAGCAGCTGGGGACAGGGGTACTCCTACAATGAGCAGTTCTTC.

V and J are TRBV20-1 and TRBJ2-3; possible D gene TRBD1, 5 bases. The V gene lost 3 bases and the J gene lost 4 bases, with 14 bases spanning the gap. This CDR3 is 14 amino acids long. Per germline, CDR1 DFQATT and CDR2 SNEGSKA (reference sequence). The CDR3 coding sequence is TGCAGTGCTAGTGGACCCAGGGCCCCAGATACGCAGTATTTT. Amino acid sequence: CSASGPRAPDTQYF.

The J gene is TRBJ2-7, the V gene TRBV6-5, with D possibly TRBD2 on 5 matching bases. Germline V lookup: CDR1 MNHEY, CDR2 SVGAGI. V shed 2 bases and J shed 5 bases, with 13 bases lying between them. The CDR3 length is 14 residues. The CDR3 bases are TGTGCCAGCAGTTACGGACTCCGGATAAACGAGCAGTACTTC. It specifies CASSYGLRINEQYF.

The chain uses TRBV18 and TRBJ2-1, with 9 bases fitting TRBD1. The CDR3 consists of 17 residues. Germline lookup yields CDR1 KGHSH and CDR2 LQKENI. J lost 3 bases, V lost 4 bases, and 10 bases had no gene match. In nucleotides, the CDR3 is TGTGCCAGCTCACTGTTGACAGGGGGGACGCACTACAATGAGCAGTTCTTC. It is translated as CASSLLTGGTHYNEQFF.

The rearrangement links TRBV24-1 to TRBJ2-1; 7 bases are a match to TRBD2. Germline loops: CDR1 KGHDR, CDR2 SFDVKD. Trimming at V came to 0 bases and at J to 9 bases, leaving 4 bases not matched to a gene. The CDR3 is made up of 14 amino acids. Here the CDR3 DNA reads TGTGCCACCAGTGATTTGTGGCGGGAGTTTGAGCAGTTCTTC. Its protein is CATSDLWREFEQFF.

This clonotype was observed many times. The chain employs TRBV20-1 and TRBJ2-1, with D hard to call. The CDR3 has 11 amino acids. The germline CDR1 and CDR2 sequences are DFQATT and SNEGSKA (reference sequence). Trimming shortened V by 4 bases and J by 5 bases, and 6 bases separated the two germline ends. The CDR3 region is CSANRDNEQFF. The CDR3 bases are TGCAGTGCTAACAGAGACAATGAGCAGTTCTTC.

The DNA of the CDR3 is TGCAGCGTTGGGGCCAAGAACACCGGGGAGCTGTTTTTT. Residues: CSVGAKNTGELFF. V usage is TRBV29-1 and J usage is TRBJ2-2, with unresolved D. This CDR3 contains 13 residues. Germline V lookup: CDR1 SQVTM, CDR2 ANQGSEA. V lost 4 bases and J lost 1, with 7 bases in between.

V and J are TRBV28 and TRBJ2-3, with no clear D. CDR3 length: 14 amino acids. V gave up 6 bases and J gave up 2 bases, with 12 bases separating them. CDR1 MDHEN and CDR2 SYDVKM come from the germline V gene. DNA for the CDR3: TGTGCCAGCAGCACGATACCTTTCACAGATACGCAGTATTTT. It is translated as CASSTIPFTDTQYF.

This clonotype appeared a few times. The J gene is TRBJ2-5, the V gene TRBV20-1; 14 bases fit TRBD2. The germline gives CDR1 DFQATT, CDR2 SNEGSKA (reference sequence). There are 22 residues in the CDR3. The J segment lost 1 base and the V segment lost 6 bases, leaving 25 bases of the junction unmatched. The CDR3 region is CSAIFDIEGLAGVPGSQETQYF. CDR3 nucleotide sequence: TGCAGTGCCATTTTCGATATTGAGGGACTAGCGGGAGTCCCTGGCTCCCAAGAGACCCAGTACTTC.

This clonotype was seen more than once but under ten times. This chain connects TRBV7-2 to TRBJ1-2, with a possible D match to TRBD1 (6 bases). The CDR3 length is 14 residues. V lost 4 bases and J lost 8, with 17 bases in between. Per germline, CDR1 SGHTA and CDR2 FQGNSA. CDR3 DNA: TGTGCCAGCAGCTCCCGACAGGTCGGCAGGGGCTACACCTTC. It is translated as CASSSRQVGRGYTF.

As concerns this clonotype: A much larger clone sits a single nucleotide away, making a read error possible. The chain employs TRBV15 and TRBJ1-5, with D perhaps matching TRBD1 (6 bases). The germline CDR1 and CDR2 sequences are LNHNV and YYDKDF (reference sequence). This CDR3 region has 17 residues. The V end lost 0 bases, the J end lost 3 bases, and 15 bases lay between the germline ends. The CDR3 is CATSRDLGASFNQPQHF. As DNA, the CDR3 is TGTGCCACCAGCAGAGATCTGGGGGCAAGCTTCAATCAGCCCCAGCATTTT.

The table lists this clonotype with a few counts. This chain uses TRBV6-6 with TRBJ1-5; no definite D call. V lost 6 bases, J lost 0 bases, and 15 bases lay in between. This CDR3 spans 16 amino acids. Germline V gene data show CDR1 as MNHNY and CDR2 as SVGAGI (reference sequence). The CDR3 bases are TGTGCCAGCAGGGACCTGCGGGATAATAGCAATCAGCCCCAGCATTTT. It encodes CASRDLRDNSNQPQHF.

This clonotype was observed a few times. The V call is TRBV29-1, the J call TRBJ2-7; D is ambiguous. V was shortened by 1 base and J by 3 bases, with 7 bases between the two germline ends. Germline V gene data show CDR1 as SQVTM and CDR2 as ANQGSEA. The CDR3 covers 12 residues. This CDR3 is CSVEGTDYEQYF. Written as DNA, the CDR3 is TGCAGCGTTGAAGGAACGGACTACGAGCAGTACTTC.

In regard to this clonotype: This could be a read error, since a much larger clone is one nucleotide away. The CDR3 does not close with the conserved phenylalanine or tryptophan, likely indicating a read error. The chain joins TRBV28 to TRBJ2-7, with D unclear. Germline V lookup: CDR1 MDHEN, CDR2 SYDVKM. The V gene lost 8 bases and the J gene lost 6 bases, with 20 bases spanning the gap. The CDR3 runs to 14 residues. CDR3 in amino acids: CASRNLRRLGEQYL. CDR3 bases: TGTGCCAGCCGAAACCTACGCAGGCTAGGCGAGCAGTACTTA.

CDR3 amino acids: CSCTPGGSYNEQFF. The CDR3 DNA reads as TGCAGCTGCACCCCGGGCGGCTCCTACAATGAGCAGTTCTTC. J is TRBJ2-1 and V is TRBV29-1; D not resolved. This CDR3 is built from 14 residues. The V end was cut by 8 bases, the J end by 0 bases, with 14 bases between. From germline, CDR1 is SQVTM and CDR2 ANQGSEA.

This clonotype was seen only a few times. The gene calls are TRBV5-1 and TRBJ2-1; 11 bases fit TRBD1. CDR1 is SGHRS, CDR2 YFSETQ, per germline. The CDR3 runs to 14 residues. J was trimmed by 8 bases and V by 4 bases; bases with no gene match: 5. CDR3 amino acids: CASSGTGGLHEQFF. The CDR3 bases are TGCGCCAGCAGCGGGACAGGGGGATTGCATGAGCAGTTCTTC.

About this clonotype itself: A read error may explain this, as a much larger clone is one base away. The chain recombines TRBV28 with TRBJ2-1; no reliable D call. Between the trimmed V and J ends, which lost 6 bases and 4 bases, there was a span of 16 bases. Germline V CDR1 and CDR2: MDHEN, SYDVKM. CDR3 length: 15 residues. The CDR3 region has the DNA TGTGCCAGCAGCCAACCCGCTCCGAGATACAATGAGCAGTTCTTC. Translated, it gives CASSQPAPRYNEQFF.

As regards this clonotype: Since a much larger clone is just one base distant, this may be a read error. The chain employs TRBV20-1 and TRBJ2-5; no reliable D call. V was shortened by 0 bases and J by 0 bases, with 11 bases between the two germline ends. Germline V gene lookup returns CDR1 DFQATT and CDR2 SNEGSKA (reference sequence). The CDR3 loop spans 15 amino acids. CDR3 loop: CSAREAEQHQETQYF. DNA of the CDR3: TGCAGTGCTAGAGAAGCAGAACAACACCAAGAGACCCAGTACTTC.